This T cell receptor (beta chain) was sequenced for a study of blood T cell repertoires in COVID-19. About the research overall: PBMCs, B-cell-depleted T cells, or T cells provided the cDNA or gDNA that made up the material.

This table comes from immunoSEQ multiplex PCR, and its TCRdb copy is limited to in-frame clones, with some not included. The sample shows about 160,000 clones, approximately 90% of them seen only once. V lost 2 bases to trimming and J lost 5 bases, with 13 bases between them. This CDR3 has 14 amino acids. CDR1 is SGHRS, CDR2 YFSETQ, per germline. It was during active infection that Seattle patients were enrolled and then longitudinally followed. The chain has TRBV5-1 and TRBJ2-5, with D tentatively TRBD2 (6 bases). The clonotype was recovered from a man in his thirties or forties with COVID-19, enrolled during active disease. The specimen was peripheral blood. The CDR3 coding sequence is TGCGCCAGCAGCTTCGCCCCGACTAGGGAGACCCAGTACTTC. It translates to CASSFAPTRETQYF.